Listed below are T cell receptor beta chains from one sample, sequenced in a study of blood T cell repertoires in COVID-19. Sequencing used immunoSEQ multiplex PCR; TCRdb keeps in-frame clones, though not all of them. Of 230,000 or so clones detected, around 84% appear once; the ten largest clones hold less than 20%. The sample comprised peripheral blood. The source is a man between 25 and 39 years old with active or convalescent COVID-19. Both conserved end residues are part of each CDR3. The order of the fields is J gene, clone size, D gene, V gene, CDR3 DNA, CDR3 protein. The D gene is left open where the match is weak. The size entry is marked missing in some rows and otherwise reads once, few, many or a size class.

TRBJ1-5,-,-,TRBV19,TGTGCCAGTAGTGCGGGAAAGCCCCAGCATTTT,CASSAGKPQHF
TRBJ2-7,-,TRBD2,TRBV6-1,TGTGCCAGCAGTGAAGTAGCGGGGCGACTGCCCGAGCAGTACTTC,CASSEVAGRLPEQYF
TRBJ1-6,-,-,TRBV9,TGTGCCAGCAGCGTGGGGGGGAATTCACCCCTCCACTTT,CASSVGGNSPLHF
TRBJ1-2,-,TRBD1,TRBV12-3/TRBV12-4,TGTGCCAGCAGAAACAGGGGGCCGGGTGGCTACACCTTC,CASRNRGPGGYTF
TRBJ2-3,-,-,TRBV5-1,TGCGCCAGCAGCATCCTCAGGGGAGGGTCAGATACGCAGTATTTT,CASSILRGGSDTQYF
TRBJ2-1,-,-,TRBV3-1/TRBV3-2,TGTGCCAGCAGCCAAGCGTACAATGAGCAGTTCTTC,CASSQAYNEQFF
TRBJ2-3,-,TRBD1,TRBV5-5,TGTGCCAGCAGGGTGACAGGGGCAACAGATACGCAGTATTTT,CASRVTGATDTQYF
TRBJ2-1,-,-,TRBV12-3/TRBV12-4,TGTGCCAGCAGTCGCCAGGGGGGACTTGAGCAGTTCTTC,CASSRQGGLEQFF
TRBJ1-3,once,TRBD1,TRBV6-5,TGTGCCAGCAGACCACAGGGGTCTGGAAACACCATATATTTT,CASRPQGSGNTIYF
TRBJ1-3,-,TRBD1,TRBV4-2,TGTGCCAGCAGCCAAGATAGCAGGGGGCTCAGCACCATATATTTT,CASSQDSRGLSTIYF
TRBJ2-1,-,-,TRBV6-6,TGTGCCAGCAGTTTTGGAGAATACAATGAGCAGTTCTTC,CASSFGEYNEQFF